This T cell receptor beta chain was captured by sequencing in a study of beta chain features in type 1 diabetes. Whole-study results and caveats: When cDNA is sequenced, cells with high TCR expression could be over-represented. Researchers report that Type 1 diabetes patients had moderately but significantly shorter TCRB CDR3s across all four CD4+ subsets.

Trimming cost V 7 bases and J 2 bases, with 9 bases left between them. The CDR3 runs 12 residues. CDR1 and CDR2 from the germline V gene are MNHNS and SASEGT. Markers CD45RO/CCR7/CD25/CD127/CD95/CD27 served to sort CD4+ naive, central memory, regulatory and stem cell-like memory cells. Each sorted fraction was over 98% pure. The investigators reverse transcribed all of the isolated RNA, so they sequenced expressed TCRB transcripts. The repertoire was sequenced with immunoSEQ multiplex PCR; TCRdb's copy has only in-frame clones and lacks some. The data hold hundreds of thousands of clones, with 15% to 18% observed a single time. About this clone itself: Its antigen is not known.

The rearrangement links TRBV6-1 to TRBJ2-7, with D tentatively TRBD1 (5 bases). The sequence was collected from a man between 18 and 35 years old in good health. Sequenced material: naive CD4+ T cells from blood. The CDR3 sequence: CASIDRAYEQYF. DNA of the CDR3: TGTGCCAGCATCGACAGAGCCTACGAGCAGTACTTC.